The 24 T cell receptor beta chains given below trace back to one sample, sequenced in a study of technical replicates of blood from a few donors. Some clones are missing from TCRdb's copy, which holds only in-frame ones; the method was immunoSEQ multiplex PCR. The table lists some 73,000 clones, 90% to 95% of them singletons. The sequenced material came from PBMCs. These receptors all come from a human donor in good health. Some clones in this sample may be carry-over from other donors' samples.

The rearrangement uses TRBV19 and TRBJ2-5; TRBD2 matches 10 bases. Trimming cost V 3 bases and J 5 bases; bases outside gene matches: 9. Germline-derived CDR1 and CDR2 are LNHDA and SQIVND (reference sequence). This CDR3 is built from 16 residues. The DNA of the CDR3 is TGTGCCAGTAGTATCGTTAGCGGGAGGTCGAGGGAGACCCAGTACTTC. It encodes CASSIVSGRSRETQYF.

The rearrangement uses TRBV30 and TRBJ1-5, with TRBD1 matching over 7 bases. V shed 1 base and J 2 bases; nucleotides not matched to a gene: 5. Germline-derived CDR1 and CDR2 are GTSNPN and SVGIG (reference sequence). This CDR3 is 15 amino acids long. Here the CDR3 DNA reads TGTGCCTGGAGTGCCCAAACAGGGGGCAATCAGCCCCAGCATTTT. Translation: CAWSAQTGGNQPQHF.

The chain links TRBV15 to TRBJ2-2; D is unresolved. Deletions cut 1 base from V and 6 bases from J, with 9 bases between. This CDR3 has 14 residues. Germline CDR1 LNHNV, CDR2 YYDKDF (reference sequence). In nucleotides, the CDR3 is TGTGCCACCAGCAGAGCTATGGAGTCCGGGGAGCTGTTTTTT. This codes for CATSRAMESGELFF.

In its sample, this clone was seen once. This sequence joins TRBV4-2 and TRBJ2-2; tentatively, D is TRBD2 (6 bases). V lost 0 bases, J lost 6 bases, and 11 bases lay in between. The CDR3 totals 15 residues. Germline V gene lookup returns CDR1 LGHNA and CDR2 YNFKEQ. The CDR3 nucleotides are TGTGCCAGCAGCCAAGATTGGGACTTAGCCGGGGAGCTGTTTTTT. This encodes CASSQDWDLAGELFF.

This chain links TRBV4-3 with TRBJ1-1; no definite D call. This CDR3 spans 13 amino acids. CDR1 is LGHNA, CDR2 YSLEER, per germline. The V end lost 4 bases, the J end lost 8 bases, and 14 bases lay between the germline ends. The CDR3 here is CASSREAFTEAFF. The CDR3 nucleotides read TGCGCCAGCAGCCGTGAGGCATTTACCGAAGCTTTCTTT.

CDR3 residues: CASTPDRVTREQYF. CDR3 in DNA: TGTGCCAGCACCCCAGACAGGGTAACACGCGAGCAGTACTTC. The chain couples TRBV27 to TRBJ2-7; 7 bases are a match to TRBD1. The CDR3 runs to 14 residues. Germline lookup yields CDR1 MNHEY and CDR2 SMNVEV (reference sequence). V lost 7 bases and J lost 6; bases outside the gene matches: 12.

The chain combines TRBV6-6 with TRBJ2-1; 12 bases are a match to TRBD2. The V and J ends lost 6 bases and 7 bases, in that order; junction bases with no gene match: 4. The germline V gene has CDR1 MNHNY and CDR2 SVGAGI (reference sequence). The CDR3 extends over 14 amino acids. Here the CDR3 reads CASSTSGGLNEQFF. The CDR3 region has the DNA TGTGCCAGCAGCACTAGCGGGGGGTTAAATGAGCAGTTCTTC.

The chain employs TRBV4-1 and TRBJ1-4; D is uncertain. Germline lookup yields CDR1 MGHRA and CDR2 YSYEKL. The CDR3 loop spans 17 amino acids. V lost 1 base and J lost 0, with 12 bases in between. CDR3 protein: CASSQGVGDTTNEKLFF. The DNA of the CDR3 is TGCGCCAGCAGCCAAGGGGTCGGAGATACAACTAATGAAAAACTGTTTTTT.

The chain is built from TRBV7-9 and TRBJ2-1, with D possibly matching TRBD1 (6 bases). The CDR3 is 12 amino acids. Germline V gives CDR1 SEHNR, CDR2 FQNEAQ (reference sequence). The ends were cut back, 3 bases at V and 8 bases at J, with 8 bases in the middle. The CDR3 reads CASSLGADEQFF. The CDR3 DNA reads as TGTGCCAGCAGCTTGGGGGCGGATGAGCAGTTCTTC.

V gene TRBV5-1 combines with J gene TRBJ2-5, with 10 bases lining up with TRBD2. Germline V gene data show CDR1 as SGHRS and CDR2 as YFSETQ. V lost 5 bases, J lost 4 bases, and 8 bases stayed unmatched. The CDR3 sequence is 15 residues long. CDR3 DNA: TGCGCCAGCAGGGAGGGGACTAGCGTACCAGAGACCCAGTACTTC. It yields the protein CASREGTSVPETQYF.

This CDR3 is CASSLRLGQTVTDTQYF. In nucleotides, the CDR3 is TGTGCCAGCAGCCTCCGACTCGGACAAACTGTCACAGATACGCAGTATTTT. The chain combines TRBV7-2 with TRBJ2-3; tentative D call: TRBD1 (5 bases). The CDR3 loop spans 17 amino acids. Trimming shortened V by 5 bases and J by 2 bases, and 20 bases separated the two germline ends. Germline CDR1 reads SGHTA; CDR2 reads FQGNSA.

The genes are TRBV7-3 and TRBJ1-1, with a tentative D call TRBD1 (5 bases). Germline assignment: CDR1 SGHTA and CDR2 FQGTGA. The CDR3 runs to 14 residues. V lost 4 bases and J 3 bases, leaving 12 bases between the germline ends. The CDR3 DNA sequence: TGTGCCAGCAGCTCTCCGGGGGAAGACACTGAAGCTTTCTTT. This gives the protein CASSSPGEDTEAFF.

The chain carries TRBV11-2 and TRBJ2-5, with 9 positions matching TRBD2. Germline V CDR1 and CDR2: SGHAT, FQNNGV. CDR3 length: 17 amino acids. The ends lost 4 bases at V and 0 bases at J; junction bases unmatched: 9. CDR3 coding DNA: TGTGCCAGCAGCTCGTATCAGAGCGGGGGGTACCAAGAGACCCAGTACTTC. It specifies CASSSYQSGGYQETQYF.

The CDR3: CASSPGTDYQPQHF. The CDR3 DNA reads as TGCGCCAGCAGCCCCGGGACAGACTATCAGCCCCAGCATTTT. The V gene is TRBV5-1, the J gene TRBJ1-5, with TRBD1 matching over 7 bases. The V gene's germline CDR1 is SGHRS and CDR2 YFSETQ. V lost 4 bases and J lost 5; bases outside the gene matches: 6. CDR3 length: 14 residues.

The J gene is TRBJ2-2, the V gene TRBV5-4; no reliable D call. Trimming cost V 0 bases and J 4 bases, with 13 bases left between them. The CDR3 runs to 16 residues. Germline CDR1 reads SGHNT; CDR2 reads YYREEE (reference sequence). CDR3 coding DNA: TGTGCCAGCAGCTTGGGAGGCGCTAGTCGCACCGGGGAGCTGTTTTTT. This gives the protein CASSLGGASRTGELFF. Full variable domain (remainder filled in from reference TRBV5-4 and TRBJ2-2): ETGVTQSPTHLIKTRGQQVTLRCSSQSGHNTVSWYQQALGQGPQFIFQYYREEENGRGNFPPRFSGLQFPNYSSELNVNALELDDSALYLCASSLGGASRTGELFFGEGSRLTVL.

The rearrangement joins TRBV7-8 to TRBJ2-3, with TRBD2 matching 7 bases. Looked up from germline, CDR1 is SGHVS and CDR2 is FQNEAQ. The CDR3 extends over 16 amino acids. V shed 3 bases and J 6 bases; nucleotides not matched to a gene: 12. The CDR3 sequence is CASSLFGGGSGDTQYF. The CDR3 bases are TGTGCCAGCAGCTTGTTCGGCGGGGGTAGCGGTGATACGCAGTATTTT.

As to this clone: The DNA is omitted, as the CDR3 cannot be located on it reliably, and the CDR3 follows TCRdb's listing. V gene TRBV21-1 combines with J gene TRBJ2-7; the D call of TRBD1 is as the table states it, not checked on the DNA. TRBV21-1 is a pseudogene. The CDR3 has 21 amino acids, counting both end residues. The CDR3 sequence: CASSKGPGQGIYRCPGHEQYF.

The chain recombines TRBV7-3 with TRBJ2-3, with D unclear. The CDR3 loop spans 13 amino acids. V was cut by 5 bases and J by 5 bases, with 11 bases left in between. CDR1 is SGHTA, CDR2 FQGTGA, per germline. CDR3 nucleotide sequence: TGTGCCAGCAGCCGCACGTCGGGAGATACGCAGTATTTT. The encoded protein is CASSRTSGDTQYF.

The V gene is TRBV9, the J gene TRBJ2-1, with a possible D match to TRBD2 (6 bases). V was shortened by 6 bases and J by 6 bases, with 19 bases between the two germline ends. The germline V gene has CDR1 SGDLS and CDR2 YYNGEE. This CDR3 comprises 15 residues. The CDR3 region is CASTPIPVGGNEQFF. CDR3 DNA sequence: TGTGCCAGCACCCCGATCCCTGTGGGGGGCAATGAGCAGTTCTTC. Using reference TRBV9 and TRBJ2-1 for the parts outside the CDR3, the full variable domain is DSGVTQTPKHLITATGQRVTLRCSPRSGDLSVYWYQQSLDQGLQFLIQYYNGEERAKGNILERFSAQQFPDLHSELNLSSLELGDSALYFCASTPIPVGGNEQFFGPGTRLTVL.

The sample holds one count of this clone. This chain joins TRBV10-3 and TRBJ2-7, with 8 bases matching TRBD1. Germline CDR1 ENHRY, CDR2 SYGVKD. With 8 bases clipped from V and 5 bases from J, the junction kept 11 bases outside the gene matches. The length of the CDR3 is 14 residues. This CDR3 is CAIGGQVLLNEQYF. The DNA of the CDR3 is TGTGCCATCGGGGGACAGGTTCTACTTAACGAGCAGTACTTC.

This rearrangement joins TRBV4-1 to TRBJ2-2, with D maybe TRBD2 (6 bases). The V and J ends lost 4 bases and 5 bases respectively, with 14 bases between them. The CDR3 is made up of 15 amino acids. From germline, CDR1 is MGHRA and CDR2 YSYEKL. CDR3 sequence (DNA): TGCGCCAGCAGCCCCAACCCCAGCGGGACCGGGGAGCTGTTTTTT. Its translation is CASSPNPSGTGELFF.

The chain employs TRBV18 and TRBJ1-3, with D tentatively TRBD1 (6 bases). Trimming shortened V by 3 bases and J by 5 bases, and 23 bases separated the two germline ends. Germline CDR1 reads KGHSH; CDR2 reads LQKENI. The CDR3 is 18 residues long. The CDR3 protein is CASSPGLLQGLYRNTIYF. The CDR3 coding sequence is TGTGCCAGCTCACCGGGGCTGCTTCAGGGGCTTTACCGAAACACCATATATTTT.

This rearrangement joins TRBV9 to TRBJ2-3, with D possibly TRBD1 on 5 matching bases. With 0 bases removed from V and 2 bases from J, the gap between germline ends came to 13 bases. In germline, CDR1 is SGDLS, CDR2 YYNGEE. The CDR3 runs to 16 residues. CDR3 protein: CASSVGGRAYTDTQYF. CDR3 nucleotides: TGTGCCAGCAGCGTAGGTGGCAGGGCGTACACAGATACGCAGTATTTT. Complete variable domain (other parts from reference TRBV9 and TRBJ2-3): DSGVTQTPKHLITATGQRVTLRCSPRSGDLSVYWYQQSLDQGLQFLIQYYNGEERAKGNILERFSAQQFPDLHSELNLSSLELGDSALYFCASSVGGRAYTDTQYFGPGTRLTVL.

The chain joins TRBV7-8 to TRBJ2-5; TRBD2 might be the D (6 bases). This CDR3 has 17 residues. Germline V gene data show CDR1 as SGHVS and CDR2 as FQNEAQ. V lost 6 bases and J 7 bases, leaving 27 bases between the germline ends. The CDR3 loop reads CASSPDKGLRAPTTQYF. CDR3 nucleotides: TGTGCCAGCAGTCCCGACAAGGGACTTAGGGCCCCCACGACCCAGTACTTC.